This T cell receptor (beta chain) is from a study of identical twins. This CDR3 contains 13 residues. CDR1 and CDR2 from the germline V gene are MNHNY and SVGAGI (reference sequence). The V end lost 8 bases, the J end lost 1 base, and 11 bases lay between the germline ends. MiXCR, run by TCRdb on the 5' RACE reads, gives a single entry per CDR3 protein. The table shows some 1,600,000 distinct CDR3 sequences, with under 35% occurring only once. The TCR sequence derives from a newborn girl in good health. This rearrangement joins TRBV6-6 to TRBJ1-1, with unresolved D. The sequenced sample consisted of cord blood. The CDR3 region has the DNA TGTGCCAGCGGAAGGTTGCAGAACACTGAAGCTTTCTTT. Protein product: CASGRLQNTEAFF.